The 29 T cell receptor beta chains below come from one sample, sequenced in a study of long-term antiretroviral therapy in people with HIV. Survey-level resolution applied to immunoSEQ assay v3.0. Some clones are missing from TCRdb's copy, which holds only in-frame ones; the method was immunoSEQ multiplex PCR. Here the sample spans roughly 30,000 clones, 80% to 90% being singletons. The sample here was unsorted PBMCs, taken 0.8 years before starting antiretroviral therapy. The receptors were gathered from a man in his late teens or twenties with HIV.

This chain connects TRBV20-1 to TRBJ2-7; TRBD1 matches 8 bases. The CDR3 consists of 11 residues. V shed 6 bases and J 5 bases; nucleotides not matched to a gene: 3. Germline-derived CDR1 and CDR2 are DFQATT and SNEGSKA (reference sequence). The CDR3 protein is CSAKDRDEQYF. The CDR3 bases are TGCAGTGCCAAGGACAGGGACGAGCAGTACTTC.

The chain uses TRBV5-6 and TRBJ1-1; D not resolved. The germline V gene has CDR1 SGHDT and CDR2 YYEEEE. The CDR3 contains 12 residues. V lost 3 bases and J lost 2, with 5 bases in between. The CDR3 spells CASSYRNTEAFF. The CDR3 DNA follows: TGTGCCAGCAGCTACCGTAACACTGAAGCTTTCTTT.

The chain couples TRBV5-1 to TRBJ2-5; maybe TRBD1 (8 bases). With 4 bases removed from V and 4 bases from J, the gap between germline ends came to 17 bases. CDR3 length equals 15 residues. Germline V CDR1 and CDR2: SGHRS, YFSETQ. The CDR3 reads CASSPDRGGRETQYF. The CDR3 region has the DNA TGCGCCAGCAGCCCAGACAGGGGAGGGCGAGAGACCCAGTACTTC. Drawing the rest from reference TRBV5-1 and TRBJ2-5, the complete variable domain is KAGVTQTPRYLIKTRGQQVTLSCSPISGHRSVSWYQQTPGQGLQFLFEYFSETQRNKGNFPGRFSGRQFSNSRSEMNVSTLELGDSALYLCASSPDRGGRETQYFGPGTRLLVL.

This sequence joins TRBV4-3 and TRBJ2-7; 7 bases map to TRBD2. In germline, CDR1 is LGHNA, CDR2 YSLEER. The length of the CDR3 is 14 residues. V shed 4 bases and J 3 bases; nucleotides not matched to a gene: 6. This CDR3 is CASSRGLGLYEQYF. The CDR3 nucleotides read TGCGCCAGCAGCCGAGGACTAGGCCTCTACGAGCAGTACTTC.

This chain uses TRBV4-2 with TRBJ1-2, with TRBD1 identical over 7 bases. V trimming: 3 bases; J trimming: 4 bases; junction bases outside the gene matches: 5. The germline V gene encodes CDR1 LGHNA and CDR2 YNFKEQ. The CDR3 is 14 residues long. The CDR3 loop reads CASSHPGQTYGYTF. Written as DNA, the CDR3 is TGTGCCAGCAGCCATCCGGGACAGACCTATGGCTACACCTTC.

The chain employs TRBV5-6 and TRBJ2-7; D uncertain. Germline V gene lookup returns CDR1 SGHDT and CDR2 YYEEEE. Trimming took 4 bases from V and 1 from J, leaving 15 bases between them. The length of the CDR3 is 15 residues. CDR3 amino acids: CASSAGADGSYEQYF. CDR3 nucleotides: TGTGCCAGCAGCGCAGGCGCAGACGGATCCTACGAGCAGTACTTC.

The J gene is TRBJ1-1, the V gene TRBV27; D unresolved. V was trimmed by 5 bases and J by 1 base, leaving 11 bases between them. The CDR3 is made up of 14 amino acids. The V gene's germline CDR1 is MNHEY and CDR2 SMNVEV (reference sequence). The CDR3 protein is CASSPGRGNTEAFF. DNA of the CDR3: TGTGCCAGCAGTCCCGGACGGGGGAACACTGAAGCTTTCTTT.

The V gene is TRBV4-1, the J gene TRBJ2-7; unclear D gene. Germline values: CDR1 MGHRA, CDR2 YSYEKL. Trimming removed 0 bases at V and 2 bases at J, with 5 bases between. The CDR3 contains 13 residues. The CDR3 DNA reads as TGCGCCAGCAGCCAAGATCAGACCTACGAGCAGTACTTC. Protein product: CASSQDQTYEQYF.

The chain uses TRBV2 and TRBJ1-2; 11 nucleotides agree with TRBD1. V was pared by 6 bases and J by 7 bases, with 7 bases of the junction left unmatched. This CDR3 contains 14 residues. The V gene's germline CDR1 is SNHLY and CDR2 FYNNEI. In nucleotides, the CDR3 is TGTGCCAGCAGGAGGGGACAGGGGGATAGTGGCTACACCTTC. Its protein product is CASRRGQGDSGYTF.

The chain links TRBV19 to TRBJ2-7; D is possibly TRBD1 (6 bases). In germline, CDR1 is LNHDA, CDR2 SQIVND (reference sequence). The ends were cut back, 5 bases at V and 6 bases at J, with 20 bases in the middle. The CDR3 has 15 amino acids. The CDR3 here is CASSPWDTAGGEQYF. The CDR3 DNA reads TGTGCCAGTAGTCCCTGGGACACCGCAGGTGGCGAGCAGTACTTC.

The chain employs TRBV7-2 and TRBJ2-5, with no clear D. Trimming took off 5 bases at V and 5 bases at J, with 12 bases between the two ends. The CDR3 has 13 amino acids. CDR1 and CDR2 from the germline V gene are SGHTA and FQGNSA. The CDR3 DNA follows: TGTGCCAGCAGCCGCGAGGCCTGGGAGACCCAGTACTTC. This translates into CASSREAWETQYF. Full variable domain (missing parts from reference TRBV7-2 and TRBJ2-5): GAGVSQSPSNKVTEKGKDVELRCDPISGHTALYWYRQSLGQGLEFLIYFQGNSAPDKSGLPSDRFSAERTGGSVSTLTIQRTQQEDSAVYLCASSREAWETQYFGPGTRLLVL.

The V gene is TRBV30, the J gene TRBJ1-1; no clear D. Germline V lookup: CDR1 GTSNPN, CDR2 SVGIG (reference sequence). V lost 7 bases to trimming and J lost 4 bases, with 10 bases between them. This CDR3 has 11 residues. The CDR3: CAYAGITEAFF. CDR3 DNA: TGTGCCTACGCGGGGATCACTGAAGCTTTCTTT.

The CDR3 nucleotides are TGCGCCAGCAGCTTGATTAGCAGACAGGGGGCTGATGGCTACACCTTC. It specifies CASSLISRQGADGYTF. This chain uses TRBV5-1 with TRBJ1-2, with TRBD1 matching over 10 bases. Germline lookup yields CDR1 SGHRS and CDR2 YFSETQ. Unmatched junction bases numbered 9, after V lost 1 base and J lost 6 bases. The CDR3 is 16 amino acids.

The table lists this clone with a few counts. The chain joins TRBV7-6 to TRBJ1-4; 8 nucleotides line up with TRBD1. Germline values: CDR1 SGHVS, CDR2 FNYEAQ. V trimming: 5 bases; J trimming: 6 bases; junction bases outside the gene matches: 11. There are 16 residues in the CDR3. This CDR3 reads CASSPGERQGYEKLFF. The CDR3 DNA sequence: TGTGCCAGCAGCCCCGGGGAGCGACAGGGGTATGAAAAACTGTTTTTT.

The V gene is TRBV27, the J gene TRBJ2-1; D perhaps matches TRBD2 (6 bases). Germline V lookup: CDR1 MNHEY, CDR2 SMNVEV (reference sequence). V dropped 5 bases and J dropped 2 bases, with 16 bases sitting between them. This CDR3 spans 16 amino acids. The CDR3 DNA reads TGTGCCAGCAGTCCGTCCGGGACGGGGGCCTACAATGAGCAGTTCTTC. Amino acids: CASSPSGTGAYNEQFF.

The chain employs TRBV30 and TRBJ2-5, with no clear D. This CDR3 has 12 residues. Deletions cut 0 bases from V and 5 bases from J, with 7 bases between. Germline-derived CDR1 and CDR2 are GTSNPN and SVGIG (reference sequence). The CDR3 sequence is CAWSVGGETQYF. The CDR3 nucleotides read TGTGCCTGGAGTGTCGGCGGTGAGACCCAGTACTTC.

The chain is built from TRBV19 and TRBJ1-2, with D hard to call. The CDR3 has 13 residues. V gave up 6 bases and J gave up 5 bases, with 13 bases separating them. Germline CDR1 LNHDA, CDR2 SQIVND (reference sequence). The chain's CDR3 is CASSVPDLYGYTF. The CDR3 region has the DNA TGTGCCAGTAGCGTCCCGGACCTATATGGCTACACCTTC.

The chain uses TRBV10-3 and TRBJ2-7; 11 bases match TRBD2. With 11 bases clipped from V and 7 bases from J, the junction kept 7 bases outside the gene matches. Germline lookup yields CDR1 ENHRY and CDR2 SYGVKD. The CDR3 is made up of 12 amino acids. The CDR3 sequence is CAVGLAEREQYF. The CDR3 DNA reads TGTGCCGTGGGACTAGCGGAGAGGGAGCAGTACTTC.

The chain combines TRBV2 with TRBJ2-7, with 10 bases fitting TRBD2. The germline V gene has CDR1 SNHLY and CDR2 FYNNEI. The CDR3 is 17 amino acids. V lost 4 bases, J lost 3 bases, and 12 bases stayed unmatched. This chain's CDR3 is CASSVLAGATHLYEQYF. The CDR3 DNA reads TGTGCCAGCAGTGTGCTAGCGGGGGCCACACACCTCTACGAGCAGTACTTC.

This chain uses TRBV6-5 with TRBJ1-6; D is ambiguous. Per germline, CDR1 MNHEY and CDR2 SVGAGI. This CDR3 is 13 amino acids long. V was cut by 7 bases and J by 7 bases, with 11 bases left in between. Here the CDR3 reads CASTLGRNSPLHF. The CDR3 DNA follows: TGTGCCAGCACCTTAGGGCGGAATTCACCCCTCCACTTT.

The chain recombines TRBV13 with TRBJ1-2; D gene uncertain. V was pared by 4 bases and J by 2 bases, with 11 bases between. This CDR3 contains 14 residues. CDR1 is PRHDT, CDR2 FYEKMQ, per germline (reference sequence). CDR3: CASSSTSGNYGYTF. CDR3 in DNA: TGTGCCAGCAGCTCCACCTCAGGCAACTATGGCTACACCTTC.

This clone was detected only a few times. The chain employs TRBV19 and TRBJ1-5; no reliable D call. The V end lost 4 bases, the J end lost 3 bases, and 4 bases lay between the germline ends. Germline CDR1 is LNHDA and CDR2 is SQIVND (reference sequence). This CDR3 comprises 12 residues. The CDR3 here is CASSKYNQPQHF. The CDR3 DNA is TGTGCCAGTAGTAAGTACAATCAGCCCCAGCATTTT. The variable domain in full, completed from reference TRBV19 and TRBJ1-5, reads DGGITQSPKYLFRKEGQNVTLSCEQNLNHDAMYWYRQDPGQGLRLIYYSQIVNDFQKGDIAEGYSVSREKKESFPLTVTSAQKNPTAFYLCASSKYNQPQHFGDGTRLSIL.

This clone was counted a few times. The chain carries TRBV19 and TRBJ1-1; D is unresolved. The length of the CDR3 is 15 residues. Germline V gives CDR1 LNHDA, CDR2 SQIVND (reference sequence). V was cut by 1 base and J by 1 base, with 10 bases left in between. CDR3: CASSIVRPPNTEAFF. The DNA for the CDR3 is TGTGCCAGTAGTATAGTGCGGCCGCCGAACACTGAAGCTTTCTTT.

The rearrangement links TRBV7-9 to TRBJ1-1; D remains ambiguous. The CDR3 contains 13 residues. The germline gives CDR1 SEHNR, CDR2 FQNEAQ (reference sequence). Trimming pared 4 bases from V and 5 bases from J, leaving 11 bases between. For the CDR3, the DNA is TGTGCCAGCAGCTGGTGGGAGTGGACTGAAGCTTTCTTT. This encodes CASSWWEWTEAFF. Filled out from reference TRBV7-9 and TRBJ1-1, the complete variable domain reads DTGVSQNPRHKITKRGQNVTFRCDPISEHNRLYWYRQTLGQGPEFLTYFQNEAQLEKSRLLSDRFSAERPKGSFSTLEIQRTEQGDSAMYLCASSWWEWTEAFFGQGTRLTVV.

This sequence joins TRBV19 and TRBJ2-7; 9 positions agree with TRBD1. The CDR3 is made up of 14 amino acids. V dropped 5 bases and J dropped 6; count of bases not matched to a gene: 8. Germline-derived CDR1 and CDR2 are LNHDA and SQIVND (reference sequence). DNA for the CDR3: TGTGCCAGTAGTGGGACAGGGAGATTTGGCGAGCAGTACTTC. Its translation: CASSGTGRFGEQYF.

This clone was recorded only once. This sequence joins TRBV2 and TRBJ1-1; TRBD1 might be the D (6 bases). V lost 9 bases and J lost 1, with 9 bases in between. This CDR3 contains 12 residues. Germline lookup yields CDR1 SNHLY and CDR2 FYNNEI. The CDR3 sequence: CASLGANTEAFF. The DNA for the CDR3 is TGTGCCAGTCTGGGGGCGAACACTGAAGCTTTCTTT.

This clone has a single count. The rearrangement uses TRBV27 and TRBJ2-3, with 7 bases fitting TRBD1. CDR1 and CDR2 (germline): MNHEY, SMNVEV (reference sequence). The CDR3 loop spans 16 amino acids. The V gene end was trimmed by 2 bases and the J gene end by 7 bases; junction bases not matched to a gene: 12. The CDR3 region is CASSLAGQAPPYTQYF. CDR3 DNA sequence: TGTGCCAGCAGTTTAGCAGGACAGGCCCCTCCGTATACGCAGTATTTT.

This chain joins TRBV19 and TRBJ2-1, with D uncertain. The ends were cut back, 6 bases at V and 4 bases at J, with 10 bases in the middle. CDR3 length: 13 residues. Germline V lookup: CDR1 LNHDA, CDR2 SQIVND (reference sequence). DNA of the CDR3: TGTGCCAGTAGCAGGTATAGTTACAATGAGCAGTTCTTC. Amino acid sequence: CASSRYSYNEQFF.

This clone was seen a single time. The rearrangement joins TRBV21-1 to TRBJ1-5. TRBV21-1 is termed a pseudogene. CDR3 length: 14 residues. This CDR3 reads CASRRREGNQPQHF. The CDR3 DNA sequence: TGTGCCAGCAGGCGTAGGGAAGGCAATCAGCCCCAGCATTTT.